This entry is about one T cell receptor (beta chain). The clone's antigen remains unknown. Within one base of it there is no much larger clone, and no base qualities were kept. CDR3 length: 13 amino acids, cysteine to phenylalanine. CDR3 DNA is the only sequence kept; it has 39 bases, read in frame from the first base. The junction shows trimming of 10 bases on V and 2 bases on J, and the gene matches do not reach 7 bases of it. In the germline V gene, CDR1 corresponds to ENHRY and CDR2 to SYGVKD. The data are from a study of blood T cell dynamics during melanoma immunotherapy (dated by TCRdb to 2018 to 2021). With respect to the entire study: The patients had metastatic melanoma and were given first-line pembrolizumab or nivolumab plus ipilimumab as standard of care in the United Kingdom. To identify early correlates of response, the study profiled peripheral T cell receptor repertoires in patients with metastatic melanoma before and after one cycle of checkpoint inhibitor therapy. The training cohort consisted of consecutive patients, while an additional independent group of patients from the same centre was pooled to form an external validation set.

A fixed 350 ng of DNA was loaded for every bulk PBMC sample. The immunoSEQ TCRb Assay kit was used according to manufacturer instructions to amplify TCR beta CDR3 sequences from genomic DNA. The KAPA Library Quantification Kit for Illumina platforms was used to quantify the pooled libraries by qPCR. Pooled libraries were clustered at roughly 0.55-1.2 pM and sequenced on an Illumina NextSeq 500. The paper's processing steps were these. TCR data were analyzed with immunoSEQ ANALYZER and the R LymphoSeq package. A rearrangement efficiency score was calculated as productive divided by the sum of productive and non-productive CDR3 sequences. Within each patient, timepoints were compared pairwise for clonality, measured with the Gini coefficient, and for diversity, measured with the Renyi index at alpha=1. Clonal relatedness used an edit distance of 3, and repertoire similarity used the Bhattacharyya coefficient, both computed in LymphoSeq. Linear discriminant analysis on week-3 changes in clonality and diversity was built with the R MASS and caret packages to classify response. TCRdb holds this immuneACCESS table with in-frame rearrangements only. Some clones are missing; in checked studies, unresolved V genes explain under half, and the rest has no known cause. From that table come the V and J calls and clone size; the DNA was used to work out D and trimming. The sample data list 9,000 to 10,000 clones, and about 90% of these were observed just once. The leading ten clones occupy roughly 32% of the sample.

Beyond this particular receptor, the publication reports: Patients who later achieved disease control showed a bifurcated PBMC repertoire reorganization at W3, with increased clonality or increased diversity, unlike progressors. Whether the T cell clones driving repertoire changes were melanoma-specific or reflected general immune activation could not be determined in the study. The relatively small sample size was recognized as a factor that could limit how well the results generalize.

The time point label, as the study defines it: pre-treatment baseline. Blood samples were collected before treatment (T0) and at week 3 (W3), after the first cycle of checkpoint blockade. Except for a couple of patients with rapid clinical progression, response was assessed 12 weeks after the first infusion by RECIST 1.1; disease control meant complete response, partial response or stable disease. Any patient who had received prior systemic cancer treatment, was on concomitant immunosuppressant therapy or had synchronous other active malignancies was excluded. Bulk PBMC and plasma cell-free DNA were both sequenced for TCR beta so that circulating cells and T cell turnover could be tracked. Lymphoprep and SepMate tubes were used to isolate PBMC from blood, and red cell lysis was then performed. DNA from PBMC and sorted T cell subsets was extracted with QIAamp DNA Blood Mini kits.

The chain is made from TRBV10-3 and TRBJ2-7, and 8 junction bases match TRBD1. The specimen was blood, collected from a patient treated with checkpoint blockade. The source of this sequence is a human donor with melanoma. The CDR3 region has the sequence CATLTGDAYEQYF. At the DNA level, the sequence is TGTGCCACGTTGACAGGGGACGCCTACGAGCAGTACTTC.